This entry is about one T cell receptor beta chain. Its antigen remains unknown. The record originates from a study of cytomegalovirus exposure and HLA in healthy donors. Findings and caveats of the study: TCR beta sequences reportedly predicted the HLA-A and HLA-B alleles of most subjects accurately. Some highly shared sequence variants likely arose as a pipeline artifact.

Use of 60 Vbeta and 13 Jbeta primers characterized the PCR. Profiled with immunoSEQ multiplex PCR; TCRdb holds only in-frame clones, not every one. The data show 100,000 or so clones, 80% to 85% seen once. The receptor's source is a man aged 25-45 years in good health and CMV-seropositive. Sequenced: PBMCs.

This chain's CDR3 is CASSTFTENTEAFF. DNA for the CDR3: TGTGCCAGCAGTACCTTCACAGAGAACACTGAAGCTTTCTTT. The chain joins TRBV25-1 to TRBJ1-1; D is ambiguous. Germline CDR1 MGHDK, CDR2 SYGVNS. The V end was cut by 5 bases, the J end by 1 base, with 11 bases between. The CDR3 extends over 14 amino acids.